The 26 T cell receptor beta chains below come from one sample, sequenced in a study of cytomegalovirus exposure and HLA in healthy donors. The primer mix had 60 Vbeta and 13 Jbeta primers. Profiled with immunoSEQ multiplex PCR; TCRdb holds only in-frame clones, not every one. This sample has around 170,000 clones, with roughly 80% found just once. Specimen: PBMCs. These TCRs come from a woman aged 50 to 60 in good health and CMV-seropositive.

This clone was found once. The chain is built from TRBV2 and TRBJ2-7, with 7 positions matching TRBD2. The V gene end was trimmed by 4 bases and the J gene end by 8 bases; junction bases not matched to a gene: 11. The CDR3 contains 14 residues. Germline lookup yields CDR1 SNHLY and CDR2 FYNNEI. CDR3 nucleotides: TGTGCCAGCAGTGGCAGGACTAGTGGGGGTAAGCAGTACTTC. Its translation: CASSGRTSGGKQYF. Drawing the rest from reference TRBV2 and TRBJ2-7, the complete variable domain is EPEVTQTPSHQVTQMGQEVILRCVPISNHLYFYWYRQILGQKVEFLVSFYNNEISEKSEIFDDQFSVERPDGSNFTLKIRSTKLEDSAMYFCASSGRTSGGKQYFGPGTRLTVT.

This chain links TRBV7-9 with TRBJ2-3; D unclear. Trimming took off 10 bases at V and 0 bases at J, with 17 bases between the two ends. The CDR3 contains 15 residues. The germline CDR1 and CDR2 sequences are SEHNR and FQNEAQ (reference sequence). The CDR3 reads CATKRSGASTDTQYF. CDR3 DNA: TGTGCCACCAAGCGTTCCGGAGCTAGCACAGATACGCAGTATTTT.

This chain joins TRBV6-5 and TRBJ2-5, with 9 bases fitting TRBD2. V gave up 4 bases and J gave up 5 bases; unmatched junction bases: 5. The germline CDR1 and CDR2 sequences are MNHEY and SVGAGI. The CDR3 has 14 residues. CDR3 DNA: TGTGCCAGCAGTTCGCGGGGGGGCCGGGAGACCCAGTACTTC. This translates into CASSSRGGRETQYF.

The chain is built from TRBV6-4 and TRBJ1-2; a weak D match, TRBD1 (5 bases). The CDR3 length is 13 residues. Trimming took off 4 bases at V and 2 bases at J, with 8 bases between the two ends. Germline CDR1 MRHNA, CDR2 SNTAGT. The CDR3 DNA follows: TGTGCCAGCAGTGCCAGGGTGAACTATGGCTACACCTTC. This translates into CASSARVNYGYTF.

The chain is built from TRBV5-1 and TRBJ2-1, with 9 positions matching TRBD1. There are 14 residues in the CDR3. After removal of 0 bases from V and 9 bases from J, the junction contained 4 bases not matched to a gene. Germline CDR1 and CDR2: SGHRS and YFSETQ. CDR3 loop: CASSLGGQGSEQFF. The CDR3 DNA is TGCGCCAGCAGCTTGGGTGGACAGGGGAGTGAGCAGTTCTTC.

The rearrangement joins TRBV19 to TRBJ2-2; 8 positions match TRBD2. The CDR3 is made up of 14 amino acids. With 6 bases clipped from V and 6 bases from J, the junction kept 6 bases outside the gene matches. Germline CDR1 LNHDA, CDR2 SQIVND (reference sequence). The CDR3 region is CASRAGESSGELFF. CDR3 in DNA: TGTGCCAGTAGAGCGGGGGAGTCGTCCGGGGAGCTGTTTTTT.

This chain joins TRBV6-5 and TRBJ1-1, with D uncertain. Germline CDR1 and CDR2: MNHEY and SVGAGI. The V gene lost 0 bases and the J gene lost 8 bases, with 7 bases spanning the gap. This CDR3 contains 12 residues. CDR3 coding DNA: TGTGCCAGCAGTTACTCGAGGAGGGAAGCTTTCTTT. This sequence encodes CASSYSRREAFF.

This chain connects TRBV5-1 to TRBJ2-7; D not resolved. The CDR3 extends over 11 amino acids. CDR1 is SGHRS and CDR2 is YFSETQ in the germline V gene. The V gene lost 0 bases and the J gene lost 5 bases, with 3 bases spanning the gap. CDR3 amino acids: CASSLANEQYF. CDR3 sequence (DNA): TGCGCCAGCAGCTTGGCAAACGAGCAGTACTTC.

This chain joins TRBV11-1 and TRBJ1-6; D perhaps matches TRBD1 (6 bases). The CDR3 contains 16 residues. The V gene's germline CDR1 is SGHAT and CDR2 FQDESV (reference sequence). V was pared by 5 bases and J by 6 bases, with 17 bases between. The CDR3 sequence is CASSLTGTSSNSPLHF. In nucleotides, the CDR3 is TGTGCCAGCAGCCTAACAGGGACTAGCTCTAATTCACCCCTCCACTTT.

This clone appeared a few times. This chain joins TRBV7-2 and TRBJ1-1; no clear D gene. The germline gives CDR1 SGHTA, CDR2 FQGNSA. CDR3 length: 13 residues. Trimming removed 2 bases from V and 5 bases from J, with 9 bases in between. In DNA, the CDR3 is TGTGCCAGCAGCTTACGGGGAGGGACTGAAGCTTTCTTT. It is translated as CASSLRGGTEAFF. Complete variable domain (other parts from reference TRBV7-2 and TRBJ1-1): GAGVSQSPSNKVTEKGKDVELRCDPISGHTALYWYRQSLGQGLEFLIYFQGNSAPDKSGLPSDRFSAERTGGSVSTLTIQRTQQEDSAVYLCASSLRGGTEAFFGQGTRLTVV.

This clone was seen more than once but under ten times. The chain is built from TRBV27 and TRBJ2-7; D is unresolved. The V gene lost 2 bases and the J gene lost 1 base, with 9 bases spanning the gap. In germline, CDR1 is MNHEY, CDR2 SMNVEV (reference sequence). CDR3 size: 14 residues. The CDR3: CASSLTPGSYEQYF. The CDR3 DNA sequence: TGTGCCAGCAGTTTAACCCCAGGATCCTACGAGCAGTACTTC.

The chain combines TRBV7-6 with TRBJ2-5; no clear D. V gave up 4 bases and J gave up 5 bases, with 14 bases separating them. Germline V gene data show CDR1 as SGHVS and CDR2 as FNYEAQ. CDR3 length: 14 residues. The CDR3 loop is CASSSWSSRETQYF. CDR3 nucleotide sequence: TGTGCCAGCAGCTCTTGGTCCTCGAGGGAGACCCAGTACTTC. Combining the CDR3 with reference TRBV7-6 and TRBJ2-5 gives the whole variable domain GAGVSQSPRYKVTKRGQDVALRCDPISGHVSLYWYRQALGQGPEFLTYFNYEAQQDKSGLPNDRFSAERPEGSISTLTIQRTEQRDSAMYRCASSSWSSRETQYFGPGTRLLVL.

CDR3 sequence reads: CASSDEVPNQPQHF. DNA for the CDR3: TGTGCCAGCAGTGATGAGGTCCCCAATCAGCCCCAGCATTTT. This chain connects TRBV2 to TRBJ1-5; D unresolved. V dropped 3 bases and J dropped 3 bases, with 9 bases sitting between them. This CDR3 has 14 residues. Per germline, CDR1 SNHLY and CDR2 FYNNEI.

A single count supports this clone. CDR3: CASSYFGERTEAFF. CDR3 DNA: TGTGCCAGCAGTTACTTCGGAGAGAGGACTGAAGCTTTCTTT. The V gene is TRBV6-6, the J gene TRBJ1-1, with no clear D. Germline V CDR1 and CDR2: MNHNY, SVGAGI (reference sequence). V lost 1 base, J lost 5 bases, and 11 bases lay in between. The CDR3 is 14 amino acids.

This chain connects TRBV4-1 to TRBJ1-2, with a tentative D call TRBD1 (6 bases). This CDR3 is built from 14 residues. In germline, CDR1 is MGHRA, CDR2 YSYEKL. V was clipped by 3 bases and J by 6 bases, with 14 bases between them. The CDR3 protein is CASSHREQGDGYTF. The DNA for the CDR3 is TGCGCCAGCAGCCACCGCGAACAGGGAGATGGCTACACCTTC.

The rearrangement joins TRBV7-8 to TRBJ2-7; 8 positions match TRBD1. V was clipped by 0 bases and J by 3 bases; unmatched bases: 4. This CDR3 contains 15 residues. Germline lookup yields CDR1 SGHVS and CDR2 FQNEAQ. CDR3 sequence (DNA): TGTGCCAGCAGCTTAGCGGATGACAGGGGCTACGAGCAGTACTTC. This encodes CASSLADDRGYEQYF.

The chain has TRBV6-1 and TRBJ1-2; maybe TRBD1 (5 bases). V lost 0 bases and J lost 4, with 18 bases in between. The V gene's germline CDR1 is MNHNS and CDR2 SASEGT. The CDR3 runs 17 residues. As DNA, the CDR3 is TGTGCCAGCAGTGAAGCTCGGGGGGGGTACAGGTCCTATGGCTACACCTTC. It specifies CASSEARGGYRSYGYTF.

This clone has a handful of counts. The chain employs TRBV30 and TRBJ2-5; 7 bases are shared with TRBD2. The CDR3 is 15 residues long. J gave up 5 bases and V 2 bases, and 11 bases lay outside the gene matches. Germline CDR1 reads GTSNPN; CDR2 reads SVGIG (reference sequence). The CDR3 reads CAWSSLSGGGETQYF. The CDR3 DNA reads TGTGCCTGGAGTTCCCTCTCGGGGGGTGGGGAGACCCAGTACTTC.

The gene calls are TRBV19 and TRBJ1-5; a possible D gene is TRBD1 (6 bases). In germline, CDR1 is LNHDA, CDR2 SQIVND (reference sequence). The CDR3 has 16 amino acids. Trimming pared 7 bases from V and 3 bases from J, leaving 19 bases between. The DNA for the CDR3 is TGTGCCAGTACCGAACAGGGATCGGGTAACAATCAGCCCCAGCATTTT. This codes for CASTEQGSGNNQPQHF.

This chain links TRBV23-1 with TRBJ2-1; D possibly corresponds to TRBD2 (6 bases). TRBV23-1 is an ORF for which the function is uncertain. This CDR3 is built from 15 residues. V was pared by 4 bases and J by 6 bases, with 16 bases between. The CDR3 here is CASSLGRGPLNEQFF. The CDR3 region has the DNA TGCGCCAGCAGTCTGGGGCGGGGACCTCTCAATGAGCAGTTCTTC.

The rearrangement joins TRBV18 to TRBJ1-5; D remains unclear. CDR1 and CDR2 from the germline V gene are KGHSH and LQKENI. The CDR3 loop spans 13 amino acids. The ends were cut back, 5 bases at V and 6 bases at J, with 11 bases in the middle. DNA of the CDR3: TGTGCCAGCTCAACCGGGAGCTTTCAGCCCCAGCATTTT. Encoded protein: CASSTGSFQPQHF.

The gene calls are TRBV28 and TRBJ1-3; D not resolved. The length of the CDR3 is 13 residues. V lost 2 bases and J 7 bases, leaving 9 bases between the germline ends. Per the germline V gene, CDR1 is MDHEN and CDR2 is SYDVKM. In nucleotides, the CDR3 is TGTGCCAGCAGTTTAGACACCGCGAACACCATATATTTT. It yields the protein CASSLDTANTIYF. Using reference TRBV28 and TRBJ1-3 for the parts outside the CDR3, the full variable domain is DVKVTQSSRYLVKRTGEKVFLECVQDMDHENMFWYRQDPGLGLRLIYFSYDVKMKEKGDIPEGYSVSREKKERFSLILESASTNQTSMYLCASSLDTANTIYFGEGSWLTVV.

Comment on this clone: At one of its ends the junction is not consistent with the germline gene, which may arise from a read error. The DNA of the CDR3 is TGTTCCAGCAGCCCGAGCCGGGACTCTCAGTATTTT. Its protein product is CSSSPSRDSQYF. This sequence joins TRBV7-9 and TRBJ2-3; a weak D match, TRBD2 (6 bases). This CDR3 has 12 amino acids. Germline V gives CDR1 SEHNR, CDR2 FQNEAQ (reference sequence). Full variable domain (outside the CDR3, taken from reference TRBV7-9 and TRBJ2-3): DTGVSQNPRHKITKRGQNVTFRCDPISEHNRLYWYRQTLGQGPEFLTYFQNEAQLEKSRLLSDRFSAERPKGSFSTLEIQRTEQGDSAMYLCSSSPSRDSQYFGPGTRLTVL.

CDR3 residues: CASRSTGIGNTIYF. The CDR3 region has the DNA TGTGCCAGCAGGTCGACAGGGATTGGAAACACCATATATTTT. The gene calls are TRBV6-1 and TRBJ1-3; TRBD1 matches 7 bases. This CDR3 has 14 residues. The trim removed 6 bases at V and 3 bases at J, leaving 5 bases unmatched. CDR1 is MNHNS and CDR2 is SASEGT in the germline V gene.

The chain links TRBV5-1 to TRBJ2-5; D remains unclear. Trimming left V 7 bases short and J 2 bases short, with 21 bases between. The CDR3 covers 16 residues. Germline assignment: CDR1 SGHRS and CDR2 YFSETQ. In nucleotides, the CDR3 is TGCGCCAGCGAGATCGTCTCCAAGTGGTGGCAAGAGACCCAGTACTTC. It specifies CASEIVSKWWQETQYF.

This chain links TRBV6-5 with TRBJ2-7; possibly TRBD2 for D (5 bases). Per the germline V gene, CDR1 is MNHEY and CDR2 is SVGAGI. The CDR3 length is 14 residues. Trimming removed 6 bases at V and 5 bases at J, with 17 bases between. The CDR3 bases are TGTGCCAGCAGGGAACAACTTACTAGTAACGAGCAGTACTTC. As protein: CASREQLTSNEQYF.